The 6 T cell receptor beta chains below were found in one sample sequenced in a study of shared T cell receptors in the human thymus. Sequencing used immunoSEQ multiplex PCR; TCRdb keeps in-frame clones, though not all of them. The sample lists 700,000 to 750,000 clones; roughly 88% were seen once. The same specimen was also included in a second study, on human thymus T cells.

Sequencing was performed on thymocytes. The receptors originated from a girl less than two years old with a congenital heart defect.

The chain couples TRBV7-9 to TRBJ2-5, with a possible D match to TRBD1 (6 bases). Germline V CDR1 and CDR2: SEHNR, FQNEAQ (reference sequence). The length of the CDR3 is 16 residues. V lost 5 bases to trimming and J lost 0 bases, with 16 bases between them. In nucleotides, the CDR3 is TGTGCCAGCAGCAAAAGGACAGCAAAGTACCAAGAGACCCAGTACTTC. Translated, it gives CASSKRTAKYQETQYF.

The chain joins TRBV7-2 to TRBJ2-7; D is possibly TRBD1 (6 bases). Germline V CDR1 and CDR2: SGHTA, FQGNSA. The V end was cut by 5 bases, the J end by 3 bases, with 14 bases between. This CDR3 region has 14 residues. CDR3 region: CASSLIQGNYEQYF. The DNA for the CDR3 is TGTGCCAGCAGCCTTATACAGGGTAACTACGAGCAGTACTTC.

As regards this clone: This specimen includes other DNA sequences encoding the same CDR3. V is TRBV6-1 and J is TRBJ1-2, with 7 bases fitting TRBD1. The CDR3 has 14 residues. Germline CDR1 is MNHNS and CDR2 is SASEGT. V shed 4 bases, J shed 2 bases, and the junction held 4 bases outside the gene matches. The CDR3 protein is CASSGTGGNYGYTF. The CDR3 DNA follows: TGTGCCAGCAGTGGGACAGGCGGGAACTATGGCTACACCTTC.

This chain links TRBV6-6 with TRBJ1-1, with D perhaps matching TRBD1 (6 bases). With 0 bases removed from V and 11 bases from J, the gap between germline ends came to 22 bases. The length of the CDR3 is 16 residues. Germline V lookup: CDR1 MNHNY, CDR2 SVGAGI (reference sequence). The CDR3 nucleotides are TGTGCCAGCAGTTACTCGCGACGGGGGGGCGGCGTGGGGGCTTTCTTT. It encodes CASSYSRRGGGVGAFF.

CDR3 DNA sequence: TGTGCCAGTAGTATGTACAGGTGGGCCAACGTCCTGACTTTC. Amino acids: CASSMYRWANVLTF. The chain couples TRBV19 to TRBJ2-6; D might be TRBD1 (5 bases). Germline V lookup: CDR1 LNHDA, CDR2 SQIVND (reference sequence). Trimming left V 3 bases short and J 5 bases short, with 8 bases between. The CDR3 totals 14 residues.

This clone was picked up a small number of times. The rearrangement joins TRBV5-6 to TRBJ2-2; TRBD1 is a possible D gene (6 bases). The CDR3 is made up of 14 amino acids. Germline-derived CDR1 and CDR2 are SGHDT and YYEEEE. The V and J ends lost 1 base and 11 bases respectively, with 15 bases between them. CDR3 region: CASSLFSDRLELFF. The CDR3 nucleotides read TGTGCCAGCAGCTTGTTCTCCGACAGGCTAGAGCTGTTTTTT.